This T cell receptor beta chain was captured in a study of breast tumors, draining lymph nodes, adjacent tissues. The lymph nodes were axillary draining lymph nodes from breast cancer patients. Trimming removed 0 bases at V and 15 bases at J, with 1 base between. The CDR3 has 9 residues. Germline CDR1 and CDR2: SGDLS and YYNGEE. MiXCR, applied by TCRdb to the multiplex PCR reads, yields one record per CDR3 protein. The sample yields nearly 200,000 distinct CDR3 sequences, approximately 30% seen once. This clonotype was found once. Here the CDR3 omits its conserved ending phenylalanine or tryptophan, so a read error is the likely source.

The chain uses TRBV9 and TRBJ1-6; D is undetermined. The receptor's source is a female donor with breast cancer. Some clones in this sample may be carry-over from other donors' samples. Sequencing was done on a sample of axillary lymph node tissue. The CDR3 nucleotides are TGTGCCAGCAGCGTAGGCCTCCACTCT. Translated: CASSVGLHS.